These 16 T cell receptor beta chains were sequenced from one sample in a study of blood T cell repertoires in COVID-19 (TCRdb year 2020). Library preparation used the immunoSEQ multiplex PCR assay. The immuneACCESS repertoire file appears here via TCRdb, limited to in-frame rearrangements. These files lack a portion of the clones; in checked studies, under half of the deficit traces to unresolved V genes, and the cause of the others is not known. The sample table contains 400,000 or so clones; only one count was recorded for around 89% of them. In total, the top ten clones hold around 1.1% of the sample. Sequencing was done on a sample of PBMCs or T cells enriched from blood (not recorded which). Every receptor here comes from a man aged 25 to 40 who had recovered from COVID-19.

The chain carries TRBV7-3 and TRBJ2-7; D is possibly TRBD2 (5 bases). This CDR3 is built from 13 residues. V was pared by 2 bases and J by 7 bases, with 12 bases between. The V gene's germline CDR1 is SGHTA and CDR2 FQGTGA. The CDR3 region is CASSLEGWTEQYF. CDR3 coding DNA: TGTGCCAGCAGCTTAGAGGGATGGACTGAGCAGTACTTC.

This clone was counted a single time. CDR3 sequence (DNA): TGTGCCAGCAGCGCCGCCGGCCTGTCGGGTGAGCAGTTCTTC. The encoded protein is CASSAAGLSGEQFF. This sequence joins TRBV13 and TRBJ2-1; the D is unclear. Germline-derived CDR1 and CDR2 are PRHDT and FYEKMQ (reference sequence). V gave up 5 bases and J gave up 9 bases, with 17 bases separating them. This CDR3 region has 14 residues.

In the case of this clone: The same CDR3 can be traced to other DNA sequences in this sample. As DNA, the CDR3 is TGTGCCAGCACCCCCGCGAGCTCCTACGAGCAGTACTTC. Its translation is CASTPASSYEQYF. The chain employs TRBV28 and TRBJ2-7; D is undetermined. The CDR3 runs to 13 residues. Trimming stripped 7 bases from V and 0 bases from J, with 10 bases between. Germline CDR1 reads MDHEN; CDR2 reads SYDVKM.

V is TRBV24-1 and J is TRBJ2-4; D gene unclear. The CDR3 totals 14 residues. Germline loops: CDR1 KGHDR, CDR2 SFDVKD. V was clipped by 4 bases and J by 5 bases, with 11 bases between them. As DNA, the CDR3 is TGTGCCACCAGTGAGGGTCTACGGGAAAACATTCAGTACTTC. Protein sequence: CATSEGLRENIQYF.

Note on this clone: At one of its ends the junction is not consistent with the germline gene, which may arise from a read error. V is TRBV28 and J is TRBJ1-5; 8 bases match TRBD1. The CDR3 contains 12 residues. CDR1 and CDR2 (germline): MDHEN, SYDVKM. The CDR3 region is CAGRGRGQPQHF. The DNA of the CDR3 is TGTGCCGGCAGGGGGCGCGGTCAGCCCCAGCATTTT.

The chain combines TRBV29-1 with TRBJ2-5; TRBD1 might be the D (8 bases). This CDR3 region has 14 residues. CDR1 and CDR2 from the germline V gene are SQVTM and ANQGSEA. Trimming pared 5 bases from V and 3 bases from J, leaving 16 bases between. CDR3 DNA: TGCAGCGTTCCAGGGGGCGGGAGAAAAGAGACCCAGTACTTC. Protein sequence: CSVPGGGRKETQYF.

This clone occurred a few times. The rearrangement uses TRBV19 and TRBJ2-5; 7 positions match TRBD2. Germline trimming cut 10 bases from V and 4 bases from J; bases unmatched to any gene: 3. Germline V CDR1 and CDR2: LNHDA, SQIVND (reference sequence). This CDR3 has 11 residues. In DNA form, the CDR3 reads TGTGCCACTACGGGGGGAGAGACCCAGTACTTC. This sequence encodes CATTGGETQYF. The complete variable domain, with remaining parts taken from reference TRBV19 and TRBJ2-5, reads DGGITQSPKYLFRKEGQNVTLSCEQNLNHDAMYWYRQDPGQGLRLIYYSQIVNDFQKGDIAEGYSVSREKKESFPLTVTSAQKNPTAFYLCATTGGETQYFGPGTRLLVL.

The rearrangement links TRBV27 to TRBJ2-5; 8 bases align to TRBD2. V trimming: 8 bases; J trimming: 5 bases; junction bases outside the gene matches: 7. CDR3 length: 13 amino acids. Per germline, CDR1 MNHEY and CDR2 SMNVEV (reference sequence). DNA of the CDR3: TGTGCCAGCGCTGGCGGGGGGAGCGAGACCCAGTACTTC. The encoded protein is CASAGGGSETQYF.

The V call is TRBV3-1 (or the pseudogene TRBV3-2), the J call TRBJ2-7, with 11 bases identical to TRBD2. The CDR3 runs to 14 residues. The V gene end was trimmed by 4 bases and the J gene end by 5 bases; junction bases not matched to a gene: 4. Germline V gene sequence: CDR1 LGHDT, CDR2 YNNKEL (reference sequence). CDR3 nucleotides: TGTGCCAGCAGCCGGGGGACTAGCGGCGACGAGCAGTACTTC. It translates to CASSRGTSGDEQYF.

This sequence joins TRBV9 and TRBJ1-1; D is unclear. Trimming cost V 6 bases and J 2 bases, with 11 bases left between them. The CDR3 runs 13 residues. In germline, CDR1 is SGDLS, CDR2 YYNGEE. CDR3: CASTPYKNTEAFF. The CDR3, as DNA: TGTGCCAGCACCCCTTATAAAAACACTGAAGCTTTCTTT.

The V gene is TRBV18, the J gene TRBJ2-3; 10 bases align to TRBD2. CDR3 length equals 16 residues. V gave up 4 bases and J gave up 2 bases; unmatched junction bases: 6. CDR1 KGHSH and CDR2 LQKENI come from the germline V gene. The CDR3 spells CASSLPGLADTDTQYF. CDR3 DNA sequence: TGTGCCAGCTCACTCCCCGGACTAGCGGACACAGATACGCAGTATTTT.

The J gene is TRBJ1-4, the V gene TRBV18; 8 nucleotides match TRBD1. V gave up 3 bases and J gave up 6 bases; unmatched junction bases: 3. The length of the CDR3 is 14 residues. The germline CDR1 and CDR2 sequences are KGHSH and LQKENI. CDR3 in DNA: TGTGCCAGCTCACCGGGACAGGCTGATGAAAAACTGTTTTTT. This encodes CASSPGQADEKLFF.

The rearrangement joins TRBV7-9 to TRBJ1-1, with unresolved D. The CDR3 spans 15 residues. V lost 5 bases and J lost 3, with 16 bases in between. The V gene's germline CDR1 is SEHNR and CDR2 FQNEAQ (reference sequence). CDR3 in DNA: TGTGCCAGCAGCATTCCTCGGGTAGGATACACTGAAGCTTTCTTT. Translated: CASSIPRVGYTEAFF.

J is TRBJ2-7 and V is TRBV19, with D tentatively TRBD1 (5 bases). The germline V and J ends were trimmed by 4 bases and 7 bases, with 14 bases remaining between them. The CDR3 loop spans 13 amino acids. Germline loops: CDR1 LNHDA, CDR2 SQIVND (reference sequence). CDR3 residues: CASSRARAGEQYF. The CDR3 DNA reads as TGTGCCAGTAGTAGGGCCAGGGCAGGGGAGCAGTACTTC. The full variable domain, with the rest looked up from reference TRBV19 and TRBJ2-7, is DGGITQSPKYLFRKEGQNVTLSCEQNLNHDAMYWYRQDPGQGLRLIYYSQIVNDFQKGDIAEGYSVSREKKESFPLTVTSAQKNPTAFYLCASSRARAGEQYFGPGTRLTVT.

The chain employs TRBV19 and TRBJ1-5; 8 bases align to TRBD1. With 2 bases clipped from V and 5 bases from J, the junction kept 5 bases outside the gene matches. Germline values: CDR1 LNHDA, CDR2 SQIVND (reference sequence). The CDR3 is 15 residues long. CDR3 coding DNA: TGTGCCAGTAGTATAAATCAGGGGGCTTATCAGCCCCAGCATTTT. Amino acids: CASSINQGAYQPQHF.

For this clone: The same CDR3 is also encoded by other DNA sequences in this sample. This chain joins TRBV12-3 or TRBV12-4 and TRBJ1-5, with D unclear. This CDR3 has 11 amino acids. Deletions cut 5 bases from V and 4 bases from J, with 3 bases between. The CDR3 DNA follows: TGTGCCAGCAGTCTGAATCAGCCCCAGCATTTT. Amino acid sequence: CASSLNQPQHF.